The 27 T cell receptor beta chains in this list originate from one sample, sequenced in a study of cytomegalovirus exposure and HLA in healthy donors. Researchers ran the PCR with 60 Vbeta and 13 Jbeta primers. Measured with immunoSEQ multiplex PCR; TCRdb has only the in-frame clones, and not every one. The sample lists 140,000 to 150,000 clones; around 77% were seen once. Sample: PBMCs. These receptors came from a woman in her 40s in good health and CMV-seropositive.

The chain recombines TRBV5-1 with TRBJ2-1, with 16 positions matching TRBD2. Germline V gene sequence: CDR1 SGHRS, CDR2 YFSETQ. This CDR3 spans 16 amino acids. The ends lost 4 bases at V and 9 bases at J; junction bases unmatched: 7. The CDR3 region has the DNA TGCGCCAGCAGCCCCGGGACTAGCGGGGGGGCGGGTGAGCAGTTCTTC. Translated: CASSPGTSGGAGEQFF. The entire variable domain, with the rest obtained from reference TRBV5-1 and TRBJ2-1, is as follows: KAGVTQTPRYLIKTRGQQVTLSCSPISGHRSVSWYQQTPGQGLQFLFEYFSETQRNKGNFPGRFSGRQFSNSRSEMNVSTLELGDSALYLCASSPGTSGGAGEQFFGPGTRLTVL.

The chain uses TRBV5-5 and TRBJ1-1; TRBD1 might be the D (5 bases). The CDR3 is 13 residues long. CDR1 is SGHKS and CDR2 is YYEKEE in the germline V gene (reference sequence). Between the trimmed V and J ends, which lost 4 bases and 6 bases, there was a span of 13 bases. The CDR3 DNA is TGTGCCAGCAGCCTCGTGGGGGGAGCTGAAGCTTTCTTT. Translated: CASSLVGGAEAFF.

The J gene is TRBJ1-2, the V gene TRBV6-1, with 8 nucleotides matching TRBD1. The CDR3 is 13 amino acids. Trimming at V came to 4 bases and at J to 8 bases, leaving 6 bases not matched to a gene. Germline values: CDR1 MNHNS, CDR2 SASEGT. CDR3 residues: CASSGTGQRGYTF. DNA of the CDR3: TGTGCCAGCAGTGGGACAGGGCAAAGGGGCTACACCTTC.

The chain's CDR3 is CASSDRGQGSYEQYF. DNA of the CDR3: TGTGCCAGCAGCGATAGGGGGCAGGGCTCCTACGAGCAGTACTTC. The genes are TRBV5-4 and TRBJ2-7; 7 bases line up with TRBD1. V was clipped by 4 bases and J by 0 bases; unmatched bases: 7. The germline gives CDR1 SGHNT, CDR2 YYREEE (reference sequence). The CDR3 is 15 residues long. Full variable domain (missing parts from reference TRBV5-4 and TRBJ2-7): ETGVTQSPTHLIKTRGQQVTLRCSSQSGHNTVSWYQQALGQGPQFIFQYYREEENGRGNFPPRFSGLQFPNYSSELNVNALELDDSALYLCASSDRGQGSYEQYFGPGTRLTVT.

The chain combines TRBV9 with TRBJ1-4; D unclear. V was shortened by 0 bases and J by 8 bases, with 14 bases between the two germline ends. The CDR3 loop spans 15 amino acids. Germline CDR1 SGDLS, CDR2 YYNGEE. CDR3 protein: CASSVGDGGGEKLFF. CDR3 DNA: TGTGCCAGCAGCGTAGGAGACGGCGGAGGGGAAAAACTGTTTTTT.

With respect to this clone: A junction end diverges from the germline sequence, so it may reflect a read error. The chain is built from TRBV5-1 and TRBJ1-1; D is possibly TRBD1 (5 bases). Germline V gene sequence: CDR1 SGHRS, CDR2 YFSETQ. This CDR3 has 17 amino acids. The CDR3 DNA follows: TGCGCCAGCAGTCGTCCAGTGGGGCTTACGGGGGAAACTGAGGCTTTCTTT. This sequence encodes CASSRPVGLTGETEAFF.

The V gene is TRBV6-1, the J gene TRBJ1-4; D is uncertain. V was pared by 5 bases and J by 8 bases, with 18 bases between. Germline V gene lookup returns CDR1 MNHNS and CDR2 SASEGT. CDR3 size: 15 residues. CDR3 sequence reads: CASSSREGWEEKLFF. In nucleotides, the CDR3 is TGTGCCAGCAGTTCCCGGGAAGGCTGGGAGGAAAAACTGTTTTTT.

The chain employs TRBV27 and TRBJ1-1; no reliable D call. This CDR3 is built from 13 residues. Per the germline V gene, CDR1 is MNHEY and CDR2 is SMNVEV (reference sequence). V was trimmed by 8 bases and J by 1 base, leaving 11 bases between them. CDR3 region: CASARHGNTEAFF. The CDR3 coding sequence is TGTGCCAGCGCCAGACACGGGAACACTGAAGCTTTCTTT.

This chain connects TRBV7-9 to TRBJ1-5, with unresolved D. Germline V lookup: CDR1 SEHNR, CDR2 FQNEAQ (reference sequence). V gave up 1 base and J gave up 3 bases, with 13 bases separating them. CDR3 length equals 16 residues. CDR3 nucleotide sequence: TGTGCCAGCAGCTTAGAAGCAGGCCTCTACAATCAGCCCCAGCATTTT. Its translation: CASSLEAGLYNQPQHF.

V gene TRBV27 combines with J gene TRBJ2-3; TRBD2 matches 10 bases. The CDR3 covers 15 residues. Germline V gives CDR1 MNHEY, CDR2 SMNVEV (reference sequence). V trimming: 1 base; J trimming: 4 bases; junction bases outside the gene matches: 2. The CDR3, as DNA: TGTGCCAGCAGTTTATATAGCGGGGGGCCAGATACGCAGTATTTT. Translation gives CASSLYSGGPDTQYF.

The chain couples TRBV6-5 to TRBJ2-2; D is unclear. CDR1 and CDR2 from the germline V gene are MNHEY and SVGAGI. The ends were cut back, 7 bases at V and 4 bases at J, with 7 bases in the middle. The CDR3 loop spans 12 amino acids. CDR3 DNA: TGTGCCAGCAAGTTCGGCACCGGGGAGCTGTTTTTT. Its translation is CASKFGTGELFF.

Turning to this clone: The identical CDR3 is also encoded by other nucleotide sequences in the sample. The J gene is TRBJ2-5, the V gene TRBV5-4; TRBD1 matches at 11 bases. Germline-derived CDR1 and CDR2 are SGHNT and YYREEE (reference sequence). The J segment lost 1 base and the V segment lost 4 bases, leaving 3 bases of the junction unmatched. This CDR3 region has 15 residues. CDR3 region: CASSLGQGVQETQYF. The CDR3 DNA reads TGTGCCAGCAGCCTGGGACAGGGGGTCCAAGAGACCCAGTACTTC. Supplemented by reference TRBV5-4 and TRBJ2-5, the full variable domain reads ETGVTQSPTHLIKTRGQQVTLRCSSQSGHNTVSWYQQALGQGPQFIFQYYREEENGRGNFPPRFSGLQFPNYSSELNVNALELDDSALYLCASSLGQGVQETQYFGPGTRLLVL.

CDR3 sequence: CARSFPVRGVRPYEQYF. CDR3 nucleotides: TGTGCCAGAAGCTTCCCCGTCCGGGGTGTGAGGCCCTACGAGCAGTACTTC. The V gene is TRBV5-3, the J gene TRBJ2-7, with D possibly TRBD2 on 5 matching bases. TRBV5-3 is designated an ORF whose function remains uncertain. This CDR3 is 17 amino acids long. Trimming shortened V by 2 bases and J by 2 bases, and 20 bases separated the two germline ends.

The rearrangement links TRBV27 to TRBJ2-3; D is perhaps TRBD2 (5 bases). Germline V gives CDR1 MNHEY, CDR2 SMNVEV (reference sequence). Trimming removed 3 bases at V and 1 base at J, with 5 bases between. The CDR3 is 13 residues long. CDR3: CASSLRGTDTQYF. CDR3 nucleotides: TGTGCCAGCAGTTTGAGGGGCACAGATACGCAGTATTTT.

The rearrangement links TRBV27 to TRBJ1-2, with D maybe TRBD1 (5 bases). Germline V gives CDR1 MNHEY, CDR2 SMNVEV (reference sequence). V was cut by 4 bases and J by 7 bases, with 16 bases left in between. The CDR3 is 14 residues long. CDR3 sequence: CASSSSGDLSGYTF. The CDR3 bases are TGTGCCAGCAGTTCATCGGGGGACTTGTCTGGCTACACCTTC.

This chain uses TRBV5-1 with TRBJ2-5, with TRBD1 matching 9 bases. Losses at the gene ends were 3 bases for V and 4 bases for J; bases not matched to a gene: 1. The CDR3 consists of 13 residues. Germline CDR1 is SGHRS and CDR2 is YFSETQ. CDR3 sequence: CASSSTGGETQYF. The CDR3 DNA is TGCGCCAGCAGCTCGACAGGGGGAGAGACCCAGTACTTC.

The table lists this clone with a count of one. The CDR3 protein is CSIRGLTEETQYF. CDR3 bases: TGCAGCATCCGAGGTCTTACGGAGGAGACCCAGTACTTC. The chain carries TRBV29-1 and TRBJ2-5; D gene unclear. CDR3 length: 13 residues. Trimming took off 8 bases at V and 5 bases at J, with 18 bases between the two ends. The germline V gene has CDR1 SQVTM and CDR2 ANQGSEA.

This clone has a handful of counts. V is TRBV6-5 and J is TRBJ2-2; possible D gene TRBD1, 6 bases. CDR1 is MNHEY and CDR2 is SVGAGI in the germline V gene. With 6 bases removed from V and 1 base from J, the gap between germline ends came to 6 bases. The CDR3 sequence is 13 residues long. CDR3 residues: CASRQGNTGELFF. The CDR3 DNA follows: TGTGCCAGCAGACAGGGGAACACCGGGGAGCTGTTTTTT.

This rearrangement joins TRBV7-3 to TRBJ2-5, with 8 nucleotides matching TRBD1. J gave up 5 bases and V 7 bases, and 3 bases lay outside the gene matches. There are 12 residues in the CDR3. CDR1 and CDR2 (germline): SGHTA, FQGTGA. CDR3 loop: CASTRTGETQYF. In nucleotides, the CDR3 is TGTGCCAGCACAAGGACAGGGGAGACCCAGTACTTC.

The V call is TRBV6-5, the J call TRBJ2-3; D may be TRBD2 (5 bases). Germline CDR1 is MNHEY and CDR2 is SVGAGI. This CDR3 is 15 amino acids long. V lost 6 bases and J 2 bases, leaving 15 bases between the germline ends. CDR3 sequence: CASRPEWTFTDTQYF. The CDR3 region has the DNA TGTGCCAGCAGACCCGAATGGACTTTCACAGATACGCAGTATTTT.

This clone has just a few counts. The rearrangement joins TRBV7-9 to TRBJ2-7; possibly TRBD1 for D (6 bases). This CDR3 spans 14 amino acids. The V gene's germline CDR1 is SEHNR and CDR2 FQNEAQ (reference sequence). The V gene lost 5 bases and the J gene lost 3 bases, with 14 bases spanning the gap. CDR3 DNA sequence: TGTGCCAGCAGCGCGACAGGAATCTACTACGAGCAGTACTTC. It specifies CASSATGIYYEQYF. Based on the CDR3 plus reference TRBV7-9 and TRBJ2-7, the full variable domain is DTGVSQNPRHKITKRGQNVTFRCDPISEHNRLYWYRQTLGQGPEFLTYFQNEAQLEKSRLLSDRFSAERPKGSFSTLEIQRTEQGDSAMYLCASSATGIYYEQYFGPGTRLTVT.

This rearrangement joins TRBV19 to TRBJ1-2; 11 nucleotides line up with TRBD1. Germline CDR1 and CDR2: LNHDA and SQIVND (reference sequence). Unmatched junction bases numbered 10, after V lost 6 bases and J lost 7 bases. The CDR3 consists of 15 residues. CDR3 sequence: CASRTGRTGGGGYTF. The DNA for the CDR3 is TGTGCCAGTAGGACTGGGCGGACAGGGGGCGGTGGCTACACCTTC. Full variable domain (rest looked up from reference TRBV19 and TRBJ1-2): DGGITQSPKYLFRKEGQNVTLSCEQNLNHDAMYWYRQDPGQGLRLIYYSQIVNDFQKGDIAEGYSVSREKKESFPLTVTSAQKNPTAFYLCASRTGRTGGGGYTFGSGTRLTVV.

The CDR3 protein is CASSERQGAQPQHF. CDR3 DNA: TGTGCCAGCAGTGAAAGACAGGGTGCTCAGCCCCAGCATTTT. This chain connects TRBV6-5 to TRBJ1-5; 7 nucleotides align to TRBD1. The CDR3 loop spans 14 amino acids. V gave up 5 bases and J gave up 6 bases; unmatched junction bases: 7. Looked up from germline, CDR1 is MNHEY and CDR2 is SVGAGI.

The V call is TRBV5-1, the J call TRBJ1-3, with TRBD1 as a possible D gene (6 bases). With 0 bases removed from V and 2 bases from J, the gap between germline ends came to 9 bases. The CDR3 is 15 amino acids. Germline CDR1 and CDR2: SGHRS and YFSETQ. The CDR3: CASSLVSGAGNTIYF. In DNA, the CDR3 is TGCGCCAGCAGCTTGGTGTCAGGGGCTGGAAACACCATATATTTT. The variable domain in full, with the rest retrieved from reference TRBV5-1 and TRBJ1-3, is KAGVTQTPRYLIKTRGQQVTLSCSPISGHRSVSWYQQTPGQGLQFLFEYFSETQRNKGNFPGRFSGRQFSNSRSEMNVSTLELGDSALYLCASSLVSGAGNTIYFGEGSWLTVV.

This chain joins TRBV18 and TRBJ2-2; tentative D call: TRBD2 (5 bases). V lost 6 bases and J 5 bases, leaving 16 bases between the germline ends. This CDR3 has 15 amino acids. The germline CDR1 and CDR2 sequences are KGHSH and LQKENI. The CDR3 DNA reads as TGTGCCAGCTCTAACCAAGCGGTGGAGACCGGGGAGCTGTTTTTT. Protein: CASSNQAVETGELFF.

This clone has a single count. V and J are TRBV30 and TRBJ1-1; 9 positions match TRBD1. Per the germline V gene, CDR1 is GTSNPN and CDR2 is SVGIG (reference sequence). This CDR3 is 14 amino acids long. After removal of 4 bases from V and 1 base from J, the junction contained 4 bases not matched to a gene. The CDR3 protein is CAWNPGQGNTEAFF. In DNA, the CDR3 is TGTGCCTGGAATCCGGGACAGGGGAACACTGAAGCTTTCTTT. The full variable domain, with the rest looked up from reference TRBV30 and TRBJ1-1, is SQTIHQWPATLVQPVGSPLSLECTVEGTSNPNLYWYRQAAGRGLQLLFYSVGIGQISSEVPQNLSASRPQDRQFILSSKKLLLSDSGFYLCAWNPGQGNTEAFFGQGTRLTVV.

V and J are TRBV7-9 and TRBJ1-4; D may be TRBD1 (6 bases). Germline V CDR1 and CDR2: SEHNR, FQNEAQ (reference sequence). The CDR3 totals 16 residues. Trimming took 4 bases from V and 8 from J, leaving 20 bases between them. The DNA of the CDR3 is TGTGCCAGCAGCTCCTATGCGGACAGACTTGGGGAAAAACTGTTTTTT. Its translation is CASSSYADRLGEKLFF.